Listed here are 31 T cell receptor beta chains from one sample, sequenced in a study of blood T cell repertoires in COVID-19. Assay used: immunoSEQ multiplex PCR; TCRdb lists only in-frame clones, some missing. This table holds roughly 220,000 clones, approximately 80% found once. Material for sequencing was peripheral blood. The origin of the receptors is a woman in her thirties or forties who had recovered from COVID-19.

The rearrangement links TRBV7-8 to TRBJ2-3, with 10 bases lining up with TRBD1. Losses at the gene ends were 4 bases for V and 3 bases for J; bases not matched to a gene: 13. CDR1 is SGHVS, CDR2 FQNEAQ, per germline. The CDR3 totals 18 residues. The CDR3 DNA is TGTGCCAGCAGCTCAACCTTACAGACAGGGGGCACAACAGATACGCAGTATTTT. It is translated as CASSSTLQTGGTTDTQYF.

The J gene is TRBJ1-2, the V gene TRBV6-6; D is unresolved. CDR3 length: 15 residues. Trimming cost V 2 bases and J 2 bases, with 12 bases left between them. Germline CDR1 and CDR2: MNHNY and SVGAGI (reference sequence). The CDR3 bases are TGTGCCAGCAGTTACGACCCGGAGATAAACTATGGCTACACCTTC. Amino acid sequence: CASSYDPEINYGYTF.

The J gene is TRBJ2-7, the V gene TRBV5-1; the D is unclear. In germline, CDR1 is SGHRS, CDR2 YFSETQ. Between the trimmed V and J ends, which lost 4 bases and 6 bases, there was a span of 11 bases. The CDR3 is made up of 12 amino acids. As DNA, the CDR3 is TGCGCCAGCAGCCCGGAAACGGGCGAGCAGTACTTC. This codes for CASSPETGEQYF.

The chain carries TRBV19 and TRBJ1-5; D not resolved. CDR1 and CDR2 from the germline V gene are LNHDA and SQIVND (reference sequence). V was cut by 5 bases and J by 3 bases, with 11 bases left in between. The CDR3 runs to 14 residues. The chain's CDR3 is CASSLTSPNQPQHF. The CDR3 DNA reads TGTGCCAGTAGTCTCACTTCCCCCAATCAGCCCCAGCATTTT.

This chain connects TRBV3-1 (or the pseudogene TRBV3-2) to TRBJ1-1, with a weak D call TRBD1 (6 bases). CDR1 and CDR2 from the germline V gene are LGHDT and YNNKEL (reference sequence). The CDR3 extends over 12 amino acids. Between the trimmed V and J ends, which lost 2 bases and 11 bases, there was a span of 12 bases. The CDR3: CASSQSGTRAFF. DNA of the CDR3: TGTGCCAGCAGCCAAAGTGGGACACGGGCTTTCTTT.

The CDR3: CASRQGVTGELFF. CDR3 DNA sequence: TGCGCCAGCCGCCAGGGTGTCACCGGGGAGCTGTTTTTT. This chain connects TRBV5-1 to TRBJ2-2; tentatively, D is TRBD1 (5 bases). Trimming pared 7 bases from V and 4 bases from J, leaving 11 bases between. This CDR3 spans 13 amino acids. The V gene's germline CDR1 is SGHRS and CDR2 YFSETQ. Combining the CDR3 with reference TRBV5-1 and TRBJ2-2 gives the whole variable domain KAGVTQTPRYLIKTRGQQVTLSCSPISGHRSVSWYQQTPGQGLQFLFEYFSETQRNKGNFPGRFSGRQFSNSRSEMNVSTLELGDSALYLCASRQGVTGELFFGEGSRLTVL.

Points on this clone: The same CDR3 is also encoded by other DNA sequences in this sample. The gene calls are TRBV5-1 and TRBJ1-2; 8 bases are a match to TRBD1. Trimming cost V 4 bases and J 5 bases; bases outside gene matches: 1. CDR3 length: 12 residues. Germline V CDR1 and CDR2: SGHRS, YFSETQ. CDR3 in amino acids: CASSGQGYGYTF. CDR3 DNA: TGCGCCAGCAGCGGACAGGGTTATGGCTACACCTTC.

V is TRBV11-3 and J is TRBJ2-3; no clear D gene. The germline V and J ends were trimmed by 0 bases and 6 bases, with 13 bases remaining between them. Germline V lookup: CDR1 SGHNT, CDR2 YENEEA. The CDR3 has 15 amino acids. The CDR3 DNA reads as TGTGCCAGCAGCTTAGATCCTGGTGCAGCGGATACGCAGTATTTT. Translated, it gives CASSLDPGAADTQYF. Full variable domain (rest looked up from reference TRBV11-3 and TRBJ2-3): EAGVVQSPRYKIIEKKQPVAFWCNPISGHNTLYWYLQNLGQGPELLIRYENEEAVDDSQLPKDRFSAERLKGVDSTLKIQPAELGDSAVYLCASSLDPGAADTQYFGPGTRLTVL.

The V and J genes are TRBV6-5 and TRBJ1-2; TRBD1 aligns across 8 bases. The CDR3 is made up of 13 amino acids. Germline CDR1 and CDR2: MNHEY and SVGAGI. V gave up 6 bases and J gave up 7 bases; unmatched junction bases: 7. The CDR3 DNA sequence: TGTGCCAGCAGGAAGACAGGGGCTAGTGGCTACACCTTC. This encodes CASRKTGASGYTF.

The chain employs TRBV6-6 and TRBJ1-2; 9 bases fit TRBD1. The length of the CDR3 is 14 residues. The junction had 5 bases not matched to a gene; V was cut back by 5 bases and J by 4 bases. Germline V gene sequence: CDR1 MNHNY, CDR2 SVGAGI (reference sequence). CDR3 nucleotides: TGTGCCAGCAGTACCAGACAGGGGGGCTATGGCTACACCTTC. It yields the protein CASSTRQGGYGYTF.

The gene calls are TRBV6-5 and TRBJ1-3; 10 bases are shared with TRBD1. Germline CDR1 and CDR2: MNHEY and SVGAGI. The CDR3 has 14 amino acids. The trim removed 4 bases at V and 6 bases at J, leaving 3 bases unmatched. The CDR3 here is CASSWGTGENTIYF. CDR3 nucleotides: TGTGCCAGCAGTTGGGGGACAGGGGAAAACACCATATATTTT.

V and J are TRBV6-5 and TRBJ1-1, with 7 bases fitting TRBD1. V dropped 3 bases and J dropped 0; count of bases not matched to a gene: 7. This CDR3 is 16 amino acids long. Germline CDR1 and CDR2: MNHEY and SVGAGI. CDR3 DNA: TGTGCCAGCAGTTATCTGACAGGGACCTTGAACACTGAAGCTTTCTTT. Its translation: CASSYLTGTLNTEAFF.

The CDR3 spells CASSQNLAENQETQYF. Here the CDR3 DNA reads TGCGCCAGCAGCCAAAATCTAGCGGAAAATCAAGAGACCCAGTACTTC. The V and J genes are TRBV4-1 and TRBJ2-5, with TRBD2 identical over 7 bases. The CDR3 has 16 amino acids. In germline, CDR1 is MGHRA, CDR2 YSYEKL. The trim removed 2 bases at V and 2 bases at J, leaving 8 bases unmatched.

The rearrangement joins TRBV2 to TRBJ1-5; 8 bases are shared with TRBD1. The CDR3 is made up of 14 amino acids. CDR1 is SNHLY, CDR2 FYNNEI, per germline. Germline trimming cut 8 bases from V and 2 bases from J; bases unmatched to any gene: 5. The CDR3 region has the DNA TGTGCCAGCGCGGACAGGGTTGGCAATCAGCCCCAGCATTTT. Translation: CASADRVGNQPQHF.

This chain links TRBV9 with TRBJ1-3; D is perhaps TRBD1 (6 bases). CDR1 SGDLS and CDR2 YYNGEE come from the germline V gene. The CDR3 has 15 residues. Trimming took 4 bases from V and 1 from J, leaving 12 bases between them. CDR3 region: CASSPEGVSGNTIYF. In DNA, the CDR3 is TGTGCCAGCAGCCCAGAGGGGGTGTCTGGAAACACCATATATTTT.

This clone turned up a few times. This chain uses TRBV11-2 with TRBJ1-1; D is unresolved. In germline, CDR1 is SGHAT, CDR2 FQNNGV. The germline V and J ends were trimmed by 0 bases and 4 bases, with 6 bases remaining between them. The CDR3 totals 13 residues. Written as DNA, the CDR3 is TGTGCCAGCAGCTTAGACCGGGGCACTGAAGCTTTCTTT. As protein: CASSLDRGTEAFF.

The J gene is TRBJ2-7, the V gene TRBV5-4; TRBD2 matches 11 bases. V trimming: 4 bases; J trimming: 2 bases; junction bases outside the gene matches: 5. The CDR3 contains 15 residues. The germline CDR1 and CDR2 sequences are SGHNT and YYREEE (reference sequence). CDR3: CASSLISGGAYEQYF. CDR3 nucleotide sequence: TGTGCCAGCAGCCTCATTAGCGGGGGGGCCTACGAGCAGTACTTC.

The sample holds one count of this clone. This chain connects TRBV19 to TRBJ1-4; 7 nucleotides align to TRBD1. The CDR3 is 15 amino acids. Trimming took 5 bases from V and 5 from J; bases not matched to a gene: 8. Germline lookup yields CDR1 LNHDA and CDR2 SQIVND (reference sequence). CDR3 DNA: TGTGCCAGTAGTTCACCCGACAGGGAAAATGAAAAACTGTTTTTT. Translated, it gives CASSSPDRENEKLFF.

The rearrangement joins TRBV4-3 to TRBJ1-5, with D perhaps TRBD1 (6 bases). The CDR3 is 15 residues long. Trimming cost V 0 bases and J 4 bases, with 10 bases left between them. Germline assignment: CDR1 LGHNA and CDR2 YSLEER. The CDR3 bases are TGCGCCAGCAGCCAAGATTGGGGGACAAATCAGCCCCAGCATTTT. Translating it yields CASSQDWGTNQPQHF.

V usage is TRBV4-2 and J usage is TRBJ2-7; tentatively, D is TRBD2 (5 bases). The CDR3 covers 14 residues. Per germline, CDR1 LGHNA and CDR2 YNFKEQ. The germline V and J ends were trimmed by 4 bases and 3 bases, with 13 bases remaining between them. The CDR3 protein is CASSPSGFIYEQYF. The CDR3 coding sequence is TGTGCCAGCAGCCCTTCGGGGTTCATCTACGAGCAGTACTTC.

For this clone: Additional DNA sequences in this sample encode the identical CDR3. J is TRBJ2-2 and V is TRBV7-2; D ambiguous. Trimming took off 4 bases at V and 2 bases at J, with 8 bases between the two ends. The CDR3 consists of 14 residues. Germline V gene lookup returns CDR1 SGHTA and CDR2 FQGNSA. Here the CDR3 DNA reads TGTGCCAGCAGCTCCGTTTTAAACACCGGGGAGCTGTTTTTT. Amino acid sequence: CASSSVLNTGELFF.

V gene TRBV19 combines with J gene TRBJ2-3; perhaps TRBD2 as D (6 bases). Germline V gene sequence: CDR1 LNHDA, CDR2 SQIVND (reference sequence). V dropped 7 bases and J dropped 2 bases, with 13 bases sitting between them. The CDR3 extends over 14 amino acids. CDR3 region: CASMGRRVTDTQYF. The CDR3 nucleotides read TGTGCCAGTATGGGACGGAGGGTCACAGATACGCAGTATTTT.

The chain joins TRBV5-8 to TRBJ2-3; TRBD1 agrees at 9 bases. The V gene end was trimmed by 0 bases and the J gene end by 6 bases; junction bases not matched to a gene: 5. Germline V lookup: CDR1 SGHTS, CDR2 YDEGEE. The CDR3 consists of 15 residues. The CDR3 coding sequence is TGTGCCAGCAGCTTGGCTACAGGGGGCCCTGATACGCAGTATTTT. The encoded protein is CASSLATGGPDTQYF.

The chain employs TRBV11-1 and TRBJ1-1, with 8 bases identical to TRBD1. CDR1 and CDR2 (germline): SGHAT, FQDESV (reference sequence). V gave up 4 bases and J gave up 7 bases; unmatched junction bases: 8. There are 14 residues in the CDR3. The DNA of the CDR3 is TGTGCCAGCAGCTCTTCCCCGGACAGGGTTGAAGCTTTCTTT. It translates to CASSSSPDRVEAFF. Full variable domain (outside the CDR3, taken from reference TRBV11-1 and TRBJ1-1): EAEVAQSPRYKITEKSQAVAFWCDPISGHATLYWYRQILGQGPELLVQFQDESVVDDSQLPKDRFSAERLKGVDSTLKIQPAELGDSAMYLCASSSSPDRVEAFFGQGTRLTVV.

This clone appeared a single time. The chain uses TRBV5-5 and TRBJ1-2, with D unresolved. The CDR3 sequence is 14 residues long. Germline V gives CDR1 SGHKS, CDR2 YYEKEE (reference sequence). V lost 2 bases, J lost 3 bases, and 11 bases lay in between. The CDR3 DNA is TGTGCCAGCAGCTTTGATAAGCTCGACTATGGCTACACCTTC. Translation gives CASSFDKLDYGYTF.

The rearrangement uses TRBV4-3 and TRBJ2-1; weak D call: TRBD1 (6 bases). Germline loops: CDR1 LGHNA, CDR2 YSLEER. CDR3 length: 14 residues. V shed 0 bases and J shed 9 bases, with 12 bases lying between them. CDR3 DNA sequence: TGCGCCAGCAGCCAAGATACTGGGGGCGCTGAGCAGTTCTTC. Translating gives CASSQDTGGAEQFF.

The J gene is TRBJ1-1, the V gene TRBV18; D uncertain. Trimming stripped 2 bases from V and 7 bases from J, with 11 bases between. The CDR3 runs to 13 residues. The germline gives CDR1 KGHSH, CDR2 LQKENI. This CDR3 reads CASSPYSASEAFF. The CDR3 DNA is TGTGCCAGCTCACCATATTCCGCGAGTGAAGCTTTCTTT.

This clone was seen only once. The gene calls are TRBV28 and TRBJ2-5, with D hard to call. Germline loops: CDR1 MDHEN, CDR2 SYDVKM. The CDR3 covers 12 residues. V was trimmed by 8 bases and J by 2 bases, leaving 9 bases between them. Here the CDR3 reads CASQAQQETQYF. DNA of the CDR3: TGTGCCAGCCAGGCTCAACAAGAGACCCAGTACTTC.

The chain employs TRBV7-2 and TRBJ2-1; 8 bases match TRBD1. Trimming cost V 3 bases and J 8 bases; bases outside gene matches: 12. This CDR3 has 16 residues. Germline CDR1 SGHTA, CDR2 FQGNSA. CDR3 in DNA: TGTGCCAGCAGCTTTACCCCGGGACAGGCGGACGATGAGCAGTTCTTC. Its translation: CASSFTPGQADDEQFF. The full variable domain, in which reference TRBV7-2 and TRBJ2-1 provide the parts outside the CDR3, is GAGVSQSPSNKVTEKGKDVELRCDPISGHTALYWYRQSLGQGLEFLIYFQGNSAPDKSGLPSDRFSAERTGGSVSTLTIQRTQQEDSAVYLCASSFTPGQADDEQFFGPGTRLTVL.

This clone was found a few times. This rearrangement joins TRBV18 to TRBJ2-5, with 7 positions matching TRBD1. The CDR3 covers 14 residues. Germline CDR1 and CDR2: KGHSH and LQKENI. The trim removed 0 bases at V and 2 bases at J, leaving 0 bases unmatched. This chain's CDR3 is CASSPPGQQETQYF. The CDR3 nucleotides are TGTGCCAGCTCACCACCGGGACAGCAAGAGACCCAGTACTTC. Drawing the rest from reference TRBV18 and TRBJ2-5, the complete variable domain is NAGVMQNPRHLVRRRGQEARLRCSPMKGHSHVYWYRQLPEEGLKFMVYLQKENIIDESGMPKERFSAEFPKEGPSILRIQQVVRGDSAAYFCASSPPGQQETQYFGPGTRLLVL.

The gene calls are TRBV5-1 and TRBJ2-1, with 8 bases aligning to TRBD1. CDR3 length: 15 residues. V lost 3 bases and J lost 0; bases outside the gene matches: 2. Germline CDR1 reads SGHRS; CDR2 reads YFSETQ. CDR3 in amino acids: CASSSTGGSYNEQFF. DNA for the CDR3: TGCGCCAGCAGCTCCACAGGGGGCTCCTACAATGAGCAGTTCTTC. The full variable domain, rest sourced from reference TRBV5-1 and TRBJ2-1, is KAGVTQTPRYLIKTRGQQVTLSCSPISGHRSVSWYQQTPGQGLQFLFEYFSETQRNKGNFPGRFSGRQFSNSRSEMNVSTLELGDSALYLCASSSTGGSYNEQFFGPGTRLTVL.